This T cell receptor (beta chain) was found in a study of blood T cell repertoires in COVID-19. V dropped 9 bases and J dropped 1 base, with 12 bases sitting between them. The V gene's germline CDR1 is SNHLY and CDR2 FYNNEI. The CDR3 runs 13 residues. Clones were read by immunoSEQ multiplex PCR, and TCRdb kept only the in-frame ones, dropping some. The sample contains a few hundred thousand clones, about nine tenths of which appear only once. The chain links TRBV2 to TRBJ1-1, with D possibly TRBD1 on 5 matching bases. The sequenced material came from PBMCs or T cells enriched from blood (not recorded which). The receptor was derived from a woman younger than 45 who had been exposed to COVID-19. The CDR3 DNA sequence: TGTGCCAGTAGGGTGACAGCGAACACTGAAGCTTTCTTT. Protein sequence: CASRVTANTEAFF. Drawing the rest from reference TRBV2 and TRBJ1-1, the complete variable domain is EPEVTQTPSHQVTQMGQEVILRCVPISNHLYFYWYRQILGQKVEFLVSFYNNEISEKSEIFDDQFSVERPDGSNFTLKIRSTKLEDSAMYFCASRVTANTEAFFGQGTRLTVV.